This record covers a single T cell receptor beta chain. Its antigen is still unknown. This entry is derived from a study of blood T cells in healthy people across ages. Study-level points and caveats: A conclusive naive versus antigen-experienced comparison was prevented by the unsorted PBMCs.

Primed by a sample-barcoded 5' primer and a J-beta primer mix, a second PCR proceeded for 7 to 11 cycles. Each cDNA molecule received a tag from a template-switch adaptor that had 12 random nucleotides. Using its own MiXCR run on the 5' RACE reads, TCRdb lists one record per CDR3 protein. The sample consists of 650,000 to 800,000 distinct CDR3 sequences, 40% to 50% of them appearing once. The CDR3 length is 15 residues. Germline V lookup: CDR1 SQVTM, CDR2 ANQGSEA. Deletions cut 3 bases from V and 1 base from J, with 15 bases between. J is TRBJ2-5 and V is TRBV29-1, with D uncertain. The receptor was derived from a man aged 55 to 70 in good health. The sample comprised blood. CDR3 region: CSVDLLELPQETQYF. CDR3 nucleotide sequence: TGCAGCGTTGACCTCTTGGAACTCCCCCAAGAGACCCAGTACTTC.